Listed here are 20 T cell receptor beta chains from one sample, sequenced in a study of blood T cell repertoires in COVID-19. Here immunoSEQ multiplex PCR was the method, and the copy in TCRdb shows in-frame clones only, minus some. Altogether about 170,000 clones are present, roughly 91% being singletons, with the ten largest covering around 4.8%. Sequencing was done on a sample of peripheral blood. These receptors all come from a man younger than 35 with COVID-19, enrolled during active disease.

This chain links TRBV6-5 with TRBJ1-5, with 8 bases fitting TRBD1. Trimming took 9 bases from V and 1 from J; bases not matched to a gene: 5. The CDR3 runs 14 residues. Germline V lookup: CDR1 MNHEY, CDR2 SVGAGI. CDR3 amino acids: CASQGAGSNQPQHF. The CDR3 DNA reads TGTGCCAGTCAGGGGGCTGGGAGCAATCAGCCCCAGCATTTT.

The rearrangement links TRBV27 to TRBJ1-1, with D hard to call. Trimming cost V 0 bases and J 1 base, with 9 bases left between them. CDR1 MNHEY and CDR2 SMNVEV come from the germline V gene (reference sequence). CDR3 length: 15 residues. This CDR3 reads CASSLSRGKNTEAFF. DNA of the CDR3: TGTGCCAGCAGTTTATCGCGCGGGAAGAACACTGAAGCTTTCTTT.

The V gene is TRBV29-1, the J gene TRBJ2-2, with D possibly matching TRBD1 (5 bases). Germline CDR1 and CDR2: SQVTM and ANQGSEA. V was clipped by 7 bases and J by 5 bases, with 8 bases between them. The CDR3 contains 11 residues. CDR3 sequence: CSARQTGELFF. CDR3 DNA: TGCAGCGCAAGACAGACCGGGGAGCTGTTTTTT.

The chain uses TRBV24-1 and TRBJ1-1, with TRBD1 identical over 7 bases. Germline assignment: CDR1 KGHDR and CDR2 SFDVKD. This CDR3 comprises 23 residues. With 1 base clipped from V and 1 base from J, the junction kept 26 bases outside the gene matches. In nucleotides, the CDR3 is TGTGCCACCAGTGATTTATTTCCCACCGACAGGGCCTTGTCCTTGTCGACGAACACTGAAGCTTTCTTT. Amino acid sequence: CATSDLFPTDRALSLSTNTEAFF.

The V and J genes are TRBV9 and TRBJ2-7; D is perhaps TRBD1 (6 bases). This CDR3 region has 13 residues. V was cut by 0 bases and J by 4 bases, with 8 bases left in between. Germline assignment: CDR1 SGDLS and CDR2 YYNGEE. Here the CDR3 DNA reads TGTGCCAGCAGCGTAGGGACAGAGTACGAGCAGTACTTC. It yields the protein CASSVGTEYEQYF.

Here the CDR3 DNA reads TGTGCCAGCAGTTTAAATACCCCAGGCCAGGGCTACACCTTC. It translates to CASSLNTPGQGYTF. V gene TRBV27 combines with J gene TRBJ1-2; D unclear. The germline V and J ends were trimmed by 2 bases and 8 bases, with 15 bases remaining between them. The germline CDR1 and CDR2 sequences are MNHEY and SMNVEV (reference sequence). The CDR3 spans 14 residues.

This clone was seen a few times. Distinct nucleotide sequences in the sample also encode this CDR3. The chain joins TRBV11-2 to TRBJ1-1; 8 positions agree with TRBD1. Germline CDR1 SGHAT, CDR2 FQNNGV. V gave up 3 bases and J gave up 3 bases; unmatched junction bases: 0. The CDR3 is 13 amino acids. CDR3 nucleotides: TGTGCCAGCAGCTTGGACAGGGACACTGAAGCTTTCTTT. Amino acid sequence: CASSLDRDTEAFF.

The chain recombines TRBV27 with TRBJ2-7, with 8 bases matching TRBD1. The CDR3 runs 14 residues. Trimming at V came to 5 bases and at J to 5 bases, leaving 8 bases not matched to a gene. CDR1 and CDR2 (germline): MNHEY, SMNVEV (reference sequence). The CDR3 sequence: CASSPTGGWDEQYF. CDR3 bases: TGTGCCAGCAGTCCCACAGGGGGTTGGGACGAGCAGTACTTC.

The chain combines TRBV29-1 with TRBJ2-7, with 7 nucleotides matching TRBD1. V shed 6 bases and J 4 bases; nucleotides not matched to a gene: 9. Germline V gene data show CDR1 as SQVTM and CDR2 as ANQGSEA. The CDR3 covers 13 residues. CDR3 DNA sequence: TGCAGCGTCCTGACAGGGACCCTTTACGAGCAGTACTTC. This gives the protein CSVLTGTLYEQYF.

This clone showed up just a few times. The CDR3 loop is CASSSPGIYYEQYF. CDR3 bases: TGTGCCAGCAGCTCACCCGGGATTTACTACGAGCAGTACTTC. V gene TRBV7-2 combines with J gene TRBJ2-7; D is possibly TRBD2 (5 bases). V was clipped by 4 bases and J by 3 bases, with 13 bases between them. The germline V gene encodes CDR1 SGHTA and CDR2 FQGNSA. The CDR3 consists of 14 residues.

As for this clone: The germline gene is not matched at one end of the junction; a read error may be the cause. This CDR3 reads CAWSVEGKLLF. The CDR3 region has the DNA TGTGCCTGGAGTGTAGAGGGTAAACTGCTTTTT. This chain joins TRBV30 and TRBJ1-4; no firm D call. The germline V gene encodes CDR1 GTSNPN and CDR2 SVGIG (reference sequence). The CDR3 extends over 11 amino acids.

The gene calls are TRBV11-3 and TRBJ2-3; 9 nucleotides align to TRBD2. The germline gives CDR1 SGHNT, CDR2 YENEEA. V dropped 1 base and J dropped 2; count of bases not matched to a gene: 7. This CDR3 spans 17 amino acids. The CDR3 region has the DNA TGTGCCAGCAGCTTAGGGAAGCGGGAGGTTAACACAGATACGCAGTATTTT. Translated, it gives CASSLGKREVNTDTQYF.

V gene TRBV9 combines with J gene TRBJ2-3; 7 bases are shared with TRBD2. The CDR3 is 16 amino acids. V was pared by 7 bases and J by 1 base, with 12 bases of the junction left unmatched. Germline CDR1 reads SGDLS; CDR2 reads YYNGEE. The CDR3 spells CASLLLAGVCTDTQYF. CDR3 nucleotides: TGTGCCAGCCTTCTCCTGGCGGGAGTATGCACAGATACGCAGTATTTT.

The chain joins TRBV12-3 or TRBV12-4 to TRBJ2-7; no clear D. Between the trimmed V and J ends, which lost 6 bases and 1 base, there was a span of 10 bases. CDR3 length: 13 residues. CDR3 sequence reads: CASSLSGSYEQYF. The CDR3 DNA is TGTGCCAGCAGCTTATCCGGTTCCTACGAGCAGTACTTC.

The rearrangement joins TRBV11-2 to TRBJ2-3; 8 nucleotides line up with TRBD2. In germline, CDR1 is SGHAT, CDR2 FQNNGV. The CDR3 consists of 15 residues. V dropped 6 bases and J dropped 2; count of bases not matched to a gene: 7. The CDR3 sequence is CASRFRGGLTDTQYF. As DNA, the CDR3 is TGTGCCAGCAGGTTTCGGGGGGGACTCACAGATACGCAGTATTTT.

CDR3 amino acids: CASSVALGGSGGDTQYF. The CDR3 region has the DNA TGTGCCAGCAGCGTAGCGTTGGGCGGGAGTGGTGGAGATACGCAGTATTTT. The V call is TRBV9, the J call TRBJ2-3; 7 positions match TRBD2. This CDR3 is 17 amino acids long. CDR1 is SGDLS, CDR2 YYNGEE, per germline. With 0 bases clipped from V and 5 bases from J, the junction kept 12 bases outside the gene matches.

This chain joins TRBV5-6 and TRBJ2-2, with 8 bases that match TRBD1. The CDR3 runs to 15 residues. Trimming took 3 bases from V and 4 from J; bases not matched to a gene: 5. The germline CDR1 and CDR2 sequences are SGHDT and YYEEEE. The CDR3 DNA is TGTGCCAGCAGCTCTGGACAGGGCCTCACCGGGGAGCTGTTTTTT. As protein: CASSSGQGLTGELFF. The variable domain in full, with the rest retrieved from reference TRBV5-6 and TRBJ2-2, is DAGVTQSPTHLIKTRGQQVTLRCSPKSGHDTVSWYQQALGQGPQFIFQYYEEEERQRGNFPDRFSGHQFPNYSSELNVNALLLGDSALYLCASSSGQGLTGELFFGEGSRLTVL.

The chain employs TRBV4-1 and TRBJ2-3; 9 bases line up with TRBD1. Germline CDR1 MGHRA, CDR2 YSYEKL. J lost 3 bases, V lost 3 bases, and 13 bases had no gene match. This CDR3 spans 18 amino acids. In DNA form, the CDR3 reads TGCGCCAGCAGCCACCTAGGACGGGACAGGGCACGGACAGATACGCAGTATTTT. Its translation is CASSHLGRDRARTDTQYF.

The genes are TRBV5-6 and TRBJ2-5, with TRBD1 matching over 9 bases. The trim removed 0 bases at V and 5 bases at J, leaving 8 bases unmatched. The CDR3 runs to 16 residues. Germline loops: CDR1 SGHDT, CDR2 YYEEEE. The CDR3 nucleotides read TGTGCCAGCAGCTTGGTGACAGGGGGGAAGGTGGAGACCCAGTACTTC. It encodes CASSLVTGGKVETQYF.

On this clone itself: Different DNA sequences within this sample yield the same CDR3. The rearrangement links TRBV13 to TRBJ1-1; 7 bases agree with TRBD1. The germline CDR1 and CDR2 sequences are PRHDT and FYEKMQ (reference sequence). CDR3 length: 14 amino acids. Trimming removed 4 bases from V and 5 bases from J; junction bases left unmatched: 7. The CDR3 sequence: CASSSLTGRTEAFF. CDR3 bases: TGTGCCAGCAGCTCGCTGACAGGGAGAACTGAAGCTTTCTTT.